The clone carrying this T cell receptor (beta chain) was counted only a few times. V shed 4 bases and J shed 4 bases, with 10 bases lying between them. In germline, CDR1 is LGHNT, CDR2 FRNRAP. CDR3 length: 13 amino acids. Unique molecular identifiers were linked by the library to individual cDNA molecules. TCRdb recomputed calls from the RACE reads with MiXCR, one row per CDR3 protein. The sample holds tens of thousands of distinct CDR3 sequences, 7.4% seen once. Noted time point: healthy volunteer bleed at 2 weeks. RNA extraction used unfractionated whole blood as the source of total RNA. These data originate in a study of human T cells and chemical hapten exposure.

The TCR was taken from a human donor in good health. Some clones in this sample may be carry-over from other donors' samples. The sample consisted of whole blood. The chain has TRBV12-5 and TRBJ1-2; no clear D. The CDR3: CASGYEEIYGYTF. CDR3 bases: TGTGCTAGTGGTTACGAGGAAATCTATGGCTACACCTTC. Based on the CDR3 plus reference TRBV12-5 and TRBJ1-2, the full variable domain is DARVTQTPRHKVTEMGQEVTMRCQPILGHNTVFWYRQTMMQGLELLAYFRNRAPLDDSGMPKDRFSAEMPDATLATLKIQPSEPRDSAVYFCASGYEEIYGYTFGSGTRLTVV.